The subject of this entry is one T cell receptor (beta chain). The clone's antigen remains unknown. Per-base qualities were not stored, and no clone one base away is much larger. The data belong to a study of a mutant IDH1 vaccine in newly diagnosed glioma (dated by TCRdb to about 2021). For the study in its entirety: Patients were given eight vaccinations, in weeks 1, 3, 5, 7, 11, 15, 19 and 23, which matched visits V03 through V10. Peripheral blood was collected at six visits: V03 (baseline), V05, V07, V10, V12 and V13. For exploratory analyses, longitudinal TCRB deep sequencing was carried out in 25 to 30 treated patients wherever samples were available. Vaccination was initiated 4-6 weeks after radiotherapy alone, or concurrently with temozolomide cycles in the chemotherapy-containing groups. Before enrollment, most patients had been given radiochemotherapy with temozolomide as standard therapy, while the rest had received either radiotherapy alone or temozolomide alone. Of the approximately 35 treated patients, 62.5% were male and roughly 38% were female, and a mean age of roughly 40 years was recorded. Results the study describes overall, beyond this receptor: No apparent relationship was observed between pseudoprogression and alterations in the top peripheral T cell clonotypes detected by TCRB sequencing. It was noted by the authors that analyses of patient blood samples could not be reproduced owing to sample limitations. Availability determined which PBMC samples were chosen for TCRB deep sequencing. Immune responses induced by the vaccine were seen in 90% to 95% of patients across multiple MHC alleles.

V sheds 4 bases and J sheds 0 bases, leaving 9 bases between their ends. Sequences KGHSH (CDR1) and LQKENI (CDR2) are obtained from the germline V gene. The CDR3 contains 14 residues, cysteine and phenylalanine counted. Only CDR3 DNA remains: 42 bases, in frame from the first base. The time point label for this specimen denotes: week 23, last vaccination. Each vaccine dose was 300 ug of a 20-mer mutant IDH1 peptide in Montanide, given subcutaneously with topical imiquimod. All donors had newly diagnosed IDH1-mutant astrocytomas of WHO grade 3 or 4 that showed loss of nuclear ATRX. The samples were drawn from NOA16, a multicentre, single-arm, open-label phase I trial in Germany that tested a mutant IDH1 peptide vaccine in humans for the first time. Genomic DNA for TCRB sequencing was extracted from EDTA blood using the DNeasy Blood and Tissue Kit. The library was made by the immunoSEQ multiplex PCR assay. The hsTCRB Kit was used according to the manufacturer's protocol to amplify rearranged TCR beta chain sequences. Sequencing of TCRB libraries was carried out on an Illumina MiSeq. For the original study's pipeline: Demultiplexing, trimming and gene mapping were performed with the kit vendor's proprietary platform. TCRdb carries this immuneACCESS record with in-frame sequences only. Its versions omit some clonotypes, under half of them owing to an unresolved V gene in the studies checked, with the rest unexplained. V, J and clone size derive from that table, while D and trimming were established from the DNA sequence. This sample gives over 35,000 clones in total; roughly 84% of them show up just once. The top ten hold around 2.4% of the sample.

The V and J segments used are TRBV18 and TRBJ1-1, with TRBD1 perhaps the D gene, on 5 matching bases. The sample was PBMCs, taken from a glioma patient whose treatment included an IDH1 peptide vaccine. The receptor comes from a woman aged 18-29 years with glioma. Some clones in this sample may be carry-over from other donors' samples. The CDR3 loop reads CASSRETVNTEAFF. In nucleotides, the sequence is TGTGCCAGCTCACGAGAGACAGTGAACACTGAAGCTTTCTTT.